The 5 T cell receptor beta chains in this list originate from one sample, sequenced in a study of T cells in Graves' hyperthyroidism and ophthalmopathy. RNA transcripts served as the template for amplifying TCR beta CDR3 regions. The HTBI primer set served for first-round RT-PCR of the TCR CDR3. TCRdb re-analysed the multiplex PCR reads in MiXCR, keeping a single row per CDR3 protein. The table shows about 350,000 distinct CDR3 sequences, with about a sixth occurring only once. The sample taken for sequencing was blood. These receptors were taken from a woman under 40 with Graves' hyperthyroidism that later progressed to Graves' ophthalmopathy.

This clonotype was recorded a few times. The V call is TRBV20-1, the J call TRBJ1-3; D remains ambiguous. V was clipped by 1 base and J by 2 bases, with 9 bases between them. CDR3 length: 14 residues. The germline V gene encodes CDR1 DFQATT and CDR2 SNEGSKA (reference sequence). This CDR3 reads CSARGVGTGNTIYF. The CDR3, as DNA: TGCAGTGCTAGAGGGGTGGGGACTGGAAACACCATATATTTT.

This clonotype was detected ten times or more. V and J are TRBV19 and TRBJ1-5; D unresolved. V gave up 5 bases and J gave up 4 bases, with 15 bases separating them. Germline V gives CDR1 LNHDA, CDR2 SQIVND (reference sequence). CDR3 length: 15 amino acids. For the CDR3, the DNA is TGTGCCAGTAGTTCGTTGTGGCGGGTAAATCAGCCCCAGCATTTT. It specifies CASSSLWRVNQPQHF.

This clonotype was seen at least ten times. The rearrangement links TRBV29-1 to TRBJ1-1; 8 bases map to TRBD1. Germline CDR1 reads SQVTM; CDR2 reads ANQGSEA. With V trimmed by 7 bases and J by 4 bases, 2 bases remained unmatched. CDR3 length equals 11 residues. The CDR3 protein is CSGTGGTEAFF. The CDR3 coding sequence is TGCAGCGGAACAGGGGGCACTGAAGCTTTCTTT. Looking up the rest from reference TRBV29-1 and TRBJ1-1 gives the full variable domain: SAVISQKPSRDICQRGTSLTIQCQVDSQVTMMFWYRQQPGQSLTLIATANQGSEATYESGFVIDKFPISRPNLTFSTLTVSNMSPEDSSIYLCSGTGGTEAFFGQGTRLTVV.

The rearrangement joins TRBV13 to TRBJ2-3; 10 nucleotides agree with TRBD2. The V and J ends lost 2 bases and 4 bases, in that order; junction bases with no gene match: 6. The V gene's germline CDR1 is PRHDT and CDR2 FYEKMQ (reference sequence). This CDR3 spans 16 amino acids. CDR3 nucleotides: TGTGCCAGCAGCTTACGGACTAGCGGCGAATCAGATACGCAGTATTTT. It is translated as CASSLRTSGESDTQYF.

The chain employs TRBV3-1 and TRBJ2-1; 11 positions agree with TRBD1. Germline CDR1 is LGHDT and CDR2 is YNNKEL (reference sequence). CDR3 length: 17 amino acids. V was clipped by 3 bases and J by 6 bases; unmatched bases: 10. The CDR3 spells CASSHTSGQGAFNEQFF. The CDR3 bases are TGTGCCAGCAGCCACACCTCCGGACAGGGGGCGTTCAATGAGCAGTTCTTC.